These 4 T cell receptor beta chains were sequenced from one sample in a study of blood T cells in healthy people across ages. A second about 6 to 12 cycle PCR used barcoded and J-beta primers. Each CDR3 protein is one row after TCRdb ran MiXCR on the 5' RACE reads. This sample has about 780,000 distinct CDR3 sequences, with roughly 46% found just once. The sample was blood. The source is a man older than 75 in good health.

This clonotype was observed once. The rearrangement uses TRBV4-3 and TRBJ2-1, with TRBD2 matching over 8 bases. After removal of 0 bases from V and 0 bases from J, the junction contained 4 bases not matched to a gene. Germline CDR1 is LGHNA and CDR2 is YSLEER. The CDR3 runs 17 residues. The chain's CDR3 is CASSQDGRGGSYNEQFF. The CDR3 DNA reads TGCGCCAGCAGCCAAGATGGTCGGGGGGGCTCCTACAATGAGCAGTTCTTC.

V gene TRBV20-1 combines with J gene TRBJ2-4; no firm D call. The J call may be faulty, since TRBJ2-5 better matches the DNA end. The length of the CDR3 is 13 residues. Germline V gives CDR1 DFQATT, CDR2 SNEGSKA (reference sequence). The CDR3 DNA is TGCAGTGCTAGAGGGGAAGGGCAAGAGACCCAGTACTTC. This codes for CSARGEGQETQYF.

V usage is TRBV18 and J usage is TRBJ2-3; 11 bases are shared with TRBD2. The V segment lost 8 bases and the J segment 0 bases; nucleotides outside the gene matches: 4. The germline gives CDR1 KGHSH, CDR2 LQKENI. The CDR3 covers 15 residues. CDR3 sequence (DNA): TGTGCCAGCGCTAGGACTAGCGGGAGCACAGATACGCAGTATTTT. Protein sequence: CASARTSGSTDTQYF.

The chain has TRBV29-1 and TRBJ2-1; 9 bases align to TRBD1. In germline, CDR1 is SQVTM, CDR2 ANQGSEA. The CDR3 contains 14 residues. Trimming took 7 bases from V and 5 from J; bases not matched to a gene: 9. As DNA, the CDR3 is TGCAGCGCCTCCCAAGGACAGGGGCACAATGAGCAGTTCTTC. This sequence encodes CSASQGQGHNEQFF.